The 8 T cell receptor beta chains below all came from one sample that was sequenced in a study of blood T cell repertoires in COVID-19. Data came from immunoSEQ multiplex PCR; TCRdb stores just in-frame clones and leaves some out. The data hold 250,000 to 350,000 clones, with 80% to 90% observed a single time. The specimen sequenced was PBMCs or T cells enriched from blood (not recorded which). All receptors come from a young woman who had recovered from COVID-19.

CDR3 in amino acids: CATSDRKETQYF. In DNA form, the CDR3 reads TGTGCCACCTCTGACAGGAAAGAGACCCAGTACTTC. The chain is built from TRBV28 and TRBJ2-5, with D perhaps matching TRBD1 (6 bases). Deletions cut 10 bases from V and 3 bases from J, with 12 bases between. This CDR3 has 12 residues. CDR1 MDHEN and CDR2 SYDVKM come from the germline V gene.

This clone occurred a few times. The CDR3 DNA sequence: TGCGCCAGCAGCTTGGCTATGGGCCGAATCGGTTCACCCCTCCACTTT. Its protein is CASSLAMGRIGSPLHF. The chain links TRBV5-1 to TRBJ1-6; no reliable D call. CDR3 length: 16 amino acids. The germline V gene encodes CDR1 SGHRS and CDR2 YFSETQ. V gave up 0 bases and J gave up 9 bases, with 16 bases separating them.

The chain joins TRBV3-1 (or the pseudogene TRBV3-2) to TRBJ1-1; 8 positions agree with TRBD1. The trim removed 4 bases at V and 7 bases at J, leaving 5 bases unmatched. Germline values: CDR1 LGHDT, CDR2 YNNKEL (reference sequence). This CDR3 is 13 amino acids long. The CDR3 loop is CASSPGTGLEAFF. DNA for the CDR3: TGTGCCAGCAGCCCCGGGACAGGTCTTGAAGCTTTCTTT.

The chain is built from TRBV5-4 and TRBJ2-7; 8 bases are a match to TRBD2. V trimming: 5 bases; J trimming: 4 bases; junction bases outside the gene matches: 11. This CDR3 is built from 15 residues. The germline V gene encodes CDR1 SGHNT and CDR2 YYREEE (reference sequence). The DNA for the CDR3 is TGTGCCAGCAGTTTCCCGGGAGGGCTAGTTTACGAGCAGTACTTC. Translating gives CASSFPGGLVYEQYF.

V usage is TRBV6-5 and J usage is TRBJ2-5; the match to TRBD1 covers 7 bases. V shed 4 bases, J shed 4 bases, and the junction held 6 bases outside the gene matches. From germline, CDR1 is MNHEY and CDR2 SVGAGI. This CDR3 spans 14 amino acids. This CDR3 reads CASSFDRVIETQYF. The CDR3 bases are TGTGCCAGCAGTTTCGACAGGGTCATAGAGACCCAGTACTTC.

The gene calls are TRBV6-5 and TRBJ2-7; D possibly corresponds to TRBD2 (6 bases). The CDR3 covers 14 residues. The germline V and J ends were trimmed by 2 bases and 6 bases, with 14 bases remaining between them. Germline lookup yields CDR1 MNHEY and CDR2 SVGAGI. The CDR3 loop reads CASSYAGGAGEQYF. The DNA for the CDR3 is TGTGCCAGCAGTTACGCCGGGGGTGCAGGCGAGCAGTACTTC.

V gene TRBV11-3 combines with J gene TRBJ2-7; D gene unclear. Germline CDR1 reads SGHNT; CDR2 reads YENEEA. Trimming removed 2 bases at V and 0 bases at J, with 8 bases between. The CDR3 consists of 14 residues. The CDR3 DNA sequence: TGTGCCAGCAGCTTATACGCAGACTCCTACGAGCAGTACTTC. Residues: CASSLYADSYEQYF.

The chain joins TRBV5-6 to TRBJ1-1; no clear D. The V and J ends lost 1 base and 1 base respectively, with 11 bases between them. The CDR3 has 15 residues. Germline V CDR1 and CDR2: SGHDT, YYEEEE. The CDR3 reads CASSLFGSPNTEAFF. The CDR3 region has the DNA TGTGCCAGCAGCTTGTTCGGGAGCCCGAACACTGAAGCTTTCTTT. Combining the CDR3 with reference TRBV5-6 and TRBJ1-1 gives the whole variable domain DAGVTQSPTHLIKTRGQQVTLRCSPKSGHDTVSWYQQALGQGPQFIFQYYEEEERQRGNFPDRFSGHQFPNYSSELNVNALLLGDSALYLCASSLFGSPNTEAFFGQGTRLTVV.